The rows below give T cell receptor beta chains drawn from one sample of a study of response to subunit inactivated influenza vaccine. MiXCR was run by TCRdb on the RT-PCR reads, yielding one entry per CDR3 protein. The sample records approximately 530,000 distinct CDR3 sequences, approximately 7.8% being singletons. The source material was PBMCs from blood, sampled around 25 months after vaccination. These receptors were collected from a man aged 50-75 years who received an inactivated influenza vaccine. Each CDR3 is given with its conserved first and last residue. A D gene is named only where the DNA matches it firmly. Clone sizes are given selectively: once, few, many, or a class where the clone is expanded.

V	D	length	J	size	DNA	CDR3
TRBV15	.	16	TRBJ2-7	few	TGTGCCACCAGCAGAGAGACGGGGCTGAACCCCTACGAGCAGTACTTC	CATSRETGLNPYEQYF
TRBV11-2	TRBD1	18	TRBJ2-2	many	TGTGCCAGCAGTTGGGGACCTACGGGTCAGGGGGCTACCGGGGAGCTGTTTTTT	CASSWGPTGQGATGELFF
TRBV3-1	.	14	TRBJ1-1	few	TGTGCCAGCAGCCCCCGTTCCCCGGGCACTGAAGCTTTCTTT	CASSPRSPGTEAFF
TRBV7-2	.	15	TRBJ2-1	many	TGTGCCAGCAGCCCATATGAGGTACTCAACAATGAGCAGTTCTTC	CASSPYEVLNNEQFF
TRBV11-2	.	13	TRBJ2-7	.	TGTGCCAGCAGCCGGACTTCGTCTTACGAGCAGTACTTC	CASSRTSSYEQYF
TRBV12-3/TRBV12-4	.	13	TRBJ1-1	many	TGTGCCAGCAGTTTAGGATTGAGGACTGAAGCTTTCTTT	CASSLGLRTEAFF
TRBV29-1	.	13	TRBJ1-5	many	TGCAGCGTTGACAGGGTCGGTCGTCAGCCCCAGCATTTT	CSVDRVGRQPQHF
TRBV6-1	.	14	TRBJ1-2	few	TGTGCCAGCAGTGAACGGACAGCCTATTATGGCTACACCTTC	CASSERTAYYGYTF
TRBV7-2	.	15	TRBJ1-4	many	TGTGCCAGCAGCTTAGGTGGACAGTCTAACGAAAAACTGTTTTTT	CASSLGGQSNEKLFF
TRBV6-1	.	14	TRBJ1-1	.	TGTGCCAGCAGACGACTGGGACACAACACTGAAGCTTTCTTT	CASRRLGHNTEAFF
TRBV4-3	.	15	TRBJ2-3	.	TGCGCCAGCAGCCTGGACCGCTTTTCCACAGATACGCAGTATTTT	CASSLDRFSTDTQYF
TRBV6-1	.	11	TRBJ2-1	few	TGTGCCAGCAGTGAACGACTGTTTGTAGTCTTC	CASSERLFVVF
TRBV30	TRBD1	17	TRBJ1-5	.	TGTGCCTGGAGCCCCGGGACAGGGGGCCAAGGACATCAGCCCCAGCATTTT	CAWSPGTGGQGHQPQHF
TRBV7-9	.	15	TRBJ1-4	many	TGTGCCAGCAGCTTAGCTGGCAGGGTACGGGAAAAACTGTTTTTT	CASSLAGRVREKLFF
TRBV5-1	.	17	TRBJ2-6	many	TGCGCCAGCAGCTTGGATCCAGGGAGAACTGGGGCCAACGTCCTGACTTTC	CASSLDPGRTGANVLTF
TRBV19	.	14	TRBJ1-5	.	TGTGCCAGTAGCCGGGCCGGGTGGGAATGGACCCAGCATTTT	CASSRAGWEWTQHF
TRBV5-1	.	13	TRBJ1-2	few	TGCGCCAGCAGCCCAGACGTCAGCTATGGCTACACCTTC	CASSPDVSYGYTF
TRBV6-1	.	14	TRBJ1-3	.	TGTGCCAGCAGGGAGGATCTCTCTGGAAACACCATATATTTT	CASREDLSGNTIYF
TRBV28	TRBD1	15	TRBJ1-2	few	TGTGCCAGCAGAAACCAAGGACAGGGGCACTATGGCTACACCTTC	CASRNQGQGHYGYTF